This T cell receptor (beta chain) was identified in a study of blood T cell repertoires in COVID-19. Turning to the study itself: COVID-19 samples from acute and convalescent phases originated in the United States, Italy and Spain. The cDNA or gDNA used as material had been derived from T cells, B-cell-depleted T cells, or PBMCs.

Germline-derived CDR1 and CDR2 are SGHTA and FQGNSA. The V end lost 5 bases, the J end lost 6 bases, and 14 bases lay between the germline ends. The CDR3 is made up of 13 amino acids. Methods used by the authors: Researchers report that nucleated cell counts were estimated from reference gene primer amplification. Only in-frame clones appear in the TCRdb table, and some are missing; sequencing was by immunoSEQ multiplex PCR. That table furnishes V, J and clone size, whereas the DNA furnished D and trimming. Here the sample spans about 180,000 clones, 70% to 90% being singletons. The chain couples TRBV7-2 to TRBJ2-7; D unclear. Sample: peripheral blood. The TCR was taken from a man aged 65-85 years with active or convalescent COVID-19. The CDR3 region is CASSPQTLREQYF. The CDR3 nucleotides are TGTGCCAGCAGCCCCCAGACTCTGCGCGAGCAGTACTTC.